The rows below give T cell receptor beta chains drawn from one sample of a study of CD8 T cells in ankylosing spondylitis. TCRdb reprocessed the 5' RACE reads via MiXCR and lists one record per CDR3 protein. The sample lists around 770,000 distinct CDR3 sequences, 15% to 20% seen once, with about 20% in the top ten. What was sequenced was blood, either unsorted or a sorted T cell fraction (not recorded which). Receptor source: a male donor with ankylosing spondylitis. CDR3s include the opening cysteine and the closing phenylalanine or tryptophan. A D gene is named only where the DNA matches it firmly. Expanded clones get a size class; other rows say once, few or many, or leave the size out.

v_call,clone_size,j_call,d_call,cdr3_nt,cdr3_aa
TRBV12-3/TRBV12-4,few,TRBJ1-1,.,TGTGCCAGTTCCTGGTTCTCGAACACTGAAGCTTTCTTT,CASSWFSNTEAFF
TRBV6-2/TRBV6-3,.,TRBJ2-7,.,TGTGCCAGCAGTTACGGGAGGACTACGGACGAGCAGTACTTC,CASSYGRTTDEQYF
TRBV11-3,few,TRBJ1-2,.,TGTGCCAGCAGCCTCGGGAAAACGGGAGGGGATGGCTACACCTTC,CASSLGKTGGDGYTF
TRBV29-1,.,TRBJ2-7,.,TGCAGCGTGAAAGGACTGGAAAGCGAGCAGTACTTC,CSVKGLESEQYF
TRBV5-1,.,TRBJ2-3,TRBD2,TGCGCCAGCAGCTCAACTAGCGGGGGGTCGAAAGATACGCAGTATTTT,CASSSTSGGSKDTQYF
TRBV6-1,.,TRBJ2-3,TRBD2,TGTGCCAGCAGGGTGACTAGCGGGAGGGCGGGCACAGATACGCAGTATTTT,CASRVTSGRAGTDTQYF
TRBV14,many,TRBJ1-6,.,TGTGCCAGCAGCCAGCTCAGGGAGACACCCCTCCACTTT,CASSQLRETPLHF
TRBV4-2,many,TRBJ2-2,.,TGTGCCAGCAGCCAAGGACTAGACACCGGGGAGCTGTTTTTT,CASSQGLDTGELFF
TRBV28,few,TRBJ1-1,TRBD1,TGTGCCATCAGGGGTCGAGGGACAGAAAACACTGAAGCTTTCTTT,CAIRGRGTENTEAFF
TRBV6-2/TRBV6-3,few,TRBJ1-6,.,TGTGCCAGCAGATGGACAGAGATCGGTGGTTCACCCCTCCACTTT,CASRWTEIGGSPLHF
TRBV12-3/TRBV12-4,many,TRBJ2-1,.,TGTGCCAGCAGTCCCCCGGACAGCTATAATGAGCAGTTCTTC,CASSPPDSYNEQFF
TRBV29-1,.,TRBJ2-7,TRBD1,TGCAGCGCCGCTGAGGGACAGGCCTACGAGCAGTACTTC,CSAAEGQAYEQYF
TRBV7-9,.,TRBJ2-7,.,TGTGCCAGCAGCTCTGGCGGGGCAGGGGATGAGCAGTACTTC,CASSSGGAGDEQYF
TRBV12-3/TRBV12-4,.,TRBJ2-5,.,TGTGCCAGCAGTTTGGAAACCCAAGAGACCCAGTACTTC,CASSLETQETQYF
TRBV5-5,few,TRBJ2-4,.,TGTGCCAGCAGCGGGACGACAGGGAGGCCCAAAAACATTCAGTACTTC,CASSGTTGRPKNIQYF
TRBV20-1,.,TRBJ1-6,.,TGCAGTGCTAGAGAGGTTGGGGGAAATAGAGCTTATTCACCCCTCCACTTT,CSAREVGGNRAYSPLHF
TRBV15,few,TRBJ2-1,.,TGTGCCACCAGCAGAGACAGTTCCCAAGGGCAGTTCTTC,CATSRDSSQGQFF
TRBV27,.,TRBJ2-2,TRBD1,TGTGCCAGCAGGGGAGGGACAGGGGACACCGGGGAGCTGTTTTTT,CASRGGTGDTGELFF
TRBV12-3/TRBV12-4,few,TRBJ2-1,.,TGTGCCAGCAGTTTAAGTATTATTCGCGGGGCAGGCTACAATGAGCAGTTCTTC,CASSLSIIRGAGYNEQFF
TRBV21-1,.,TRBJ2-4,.,TGTGCCAGCGGCACTTCCGACGAAGCCAAAAACATTCAGTACTTC,CASGTSDEAKNIQYF
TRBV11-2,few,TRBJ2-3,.,TGTGCCAGCAGCTTAGGAGGGGGTGGGGGACTCAACACAGATACGCAGTATTTT,CASSLGGGGGLNTDTQYF
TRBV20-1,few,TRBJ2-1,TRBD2,TGCAGTGCTAGAGAGCTGGGACTAGCTGGGCAGTTCTTC,CSARELGLAGQFF
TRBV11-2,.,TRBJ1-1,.,TGTGCCAGCAGCCGACAGGCGTTTCCTGAAGCTTTCTTT,CASSRQAFPEAFF
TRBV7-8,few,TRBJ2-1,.,TGTGCCAGCAGCCCAAATGCGGACTACAATGAGCAGTTCTTC,CASSPNADYNEQFF
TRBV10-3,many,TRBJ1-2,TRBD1,TGTGCCATCAGTGCCTCAACAGGGGGCACCTATGGCTACACCTTC,CAISASTGGTYGYTF
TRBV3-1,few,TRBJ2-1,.,TGTGCCAGCAGCCACATAGCGGACTCCTACAATGAGCAGTTCTTC,CASSHIADSYNEQFF